Here is one T cell receptor beta chain with its context. This sample was included in a study of shared clonotypes between healthy human individuals. Libraries were prepared by immunoSEQ multiplex PCR; TCRdb keeps only in-frame clonotypes and omits some of them. The sample has 950,000 to 1,100,000 clones; about 75% are singletons. Trimming pared 0 bases from V and 4 bases from J, leaving 8 bases between. Germline V gives CDR1 SGDLS, CDR2 YYNGEE. CDR3 size: 15 residues. The chain is built from TRBV9 and TRBJ1-6; D ambiguous. This receptor was identified in a man younger than 35 in good health. The specimen sequenced was memory CD4+ T cells sorted from blood. As for subset: CD45RA-negative fraction. Written as DNA, the CDR3 is TGTGCCAGCAGCGTAGACGGTCAGTATAATTCACCCCTCCACTTT. It is translated as CASSVDGQYNSPLHF.